Sequencing of this T cell receptor beta chain was carried out in a study of blood T cell repertoires in COVID-19 (dated by TCRdb to 2018 to 2021). For the wider study: The collaborator samples originated in the United States, Italy and Spain and spanned the acute and convalescent phases of COVID-19. Where HLA class I and class II types were available, the types were taken from metadata supplied by the sample provider, not from assay-based typing. Deeply sampled blood TCRbeta repertoires from subjects exposed to, actively infected with, or recovered from COVID-19 were included in the dataset. The sample metadata nearly always contained a de-identified subject ID, COVID-19 status, age in years and sex. The samples were drawn from two sources: the first 160 participants of the ongoing ImmuneRACE study, and 1,000 to 1,500 subjects contributed by 6 global collaborators. The prospective study material was composed of cDNA or gDNA derived from T cells, B-cell-depleted T cells, or PBMCs. The repertoires were released in a freely available public database intended as a resource for research on the immune response to SARS-CoV-2.

The collaborating institutions used their own protocols to collect whole blood in K2EDTA tubes. For TCRbeta analysis, collaborators shipped samples as frozen whole blood, isolated PBMCs, or DNA extracted from either of those sample types. What the authors observed across the whole study: The amount of clinical and demographic metadata varied by source and participant and was provided uncurated.

TCRbeta CDR3 regions were amplified from genomic DNA by means of the immunoSEQ Assay, a bias-controlled multiplex PCR. For the original study's pipeline: Within the assay, amplification of reference gene primers was used to estimate how many nucleated cells each sample contained. Sequence reads were collapsed and filtered to measure the absolute abundance of every unique TCRbeta CDR3 rearrangement. For each sample, productive Simpson clonality was calculated as the square root of Simpson's diversity index over productive rearrangements. TCRdb took over this immuneACCESS table, retaining in-frame rearrangements with V and J assigned. Such tables are incomplete; in checked studies, under half of the missing clones stem from an unresolved V gene, and the remainder is unexplained. V and J calls and clone size follow that table, whereas D and trimming were derived from the DNA. The sample data list about 140,000 clones, and roughly 84% of these were observed just once. The ten largest clones take up under 5% of the sample.

V trim: 1 base; J trim: 3 bases; unmatched bases: 5. The germline V gene gives CDR1 as SGHTS and CDR2 as YDEGEE. The CDR3, cysteine through phenylalanine, is 15 amino acids long. The kept DNA is CDR3 alone, 45 bases in frame from the first base. Comment on this clone: No cognate antigen has been identified for it. Base qualities were left out, and no much larger clone turns up one base away.

The specimen sequenced was peripheral blood. The chain employs TRBV5-8 and TRBJ2-7; 9 bases in the junction line up with TRBD1. This TCR derives from a woman aged 55-75 years with acute or convalescent COVID-19. Here the CDR3 is given as CASSLKGQGIYEQYF. The DNA sequence follows: TGTGCCAGCAGCTTGAAGGGACAGGGAATCTACGAGCAGTACTTC.